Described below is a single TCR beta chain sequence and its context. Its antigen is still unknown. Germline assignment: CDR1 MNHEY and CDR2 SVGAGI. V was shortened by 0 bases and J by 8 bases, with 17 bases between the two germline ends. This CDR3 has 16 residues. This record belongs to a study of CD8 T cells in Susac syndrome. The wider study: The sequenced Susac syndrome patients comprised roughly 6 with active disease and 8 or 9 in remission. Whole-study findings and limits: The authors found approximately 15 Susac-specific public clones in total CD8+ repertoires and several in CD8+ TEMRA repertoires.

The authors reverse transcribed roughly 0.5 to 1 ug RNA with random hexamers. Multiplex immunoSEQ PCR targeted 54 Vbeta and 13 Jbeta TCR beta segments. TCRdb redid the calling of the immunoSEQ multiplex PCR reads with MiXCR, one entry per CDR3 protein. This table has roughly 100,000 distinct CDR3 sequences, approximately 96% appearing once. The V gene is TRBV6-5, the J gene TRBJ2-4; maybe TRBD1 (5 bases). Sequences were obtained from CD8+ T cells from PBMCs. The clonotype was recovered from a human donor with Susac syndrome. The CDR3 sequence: CASSYSGAGPNYIQYF. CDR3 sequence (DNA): TGTGCCAGCAGTTACTCAGGGGCAGGACCAAATTACATTCAGTACTTC.